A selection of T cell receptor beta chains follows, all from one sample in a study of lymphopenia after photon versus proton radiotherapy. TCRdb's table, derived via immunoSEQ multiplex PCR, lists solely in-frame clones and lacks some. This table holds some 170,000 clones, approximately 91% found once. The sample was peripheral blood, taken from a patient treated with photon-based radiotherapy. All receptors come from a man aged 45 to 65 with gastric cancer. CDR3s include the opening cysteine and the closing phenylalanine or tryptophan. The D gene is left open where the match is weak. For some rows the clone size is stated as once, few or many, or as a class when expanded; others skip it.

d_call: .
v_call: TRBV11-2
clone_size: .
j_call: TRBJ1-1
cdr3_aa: CASSPQGNMNTEAFF
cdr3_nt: TGTGCCAGCAGCCCCCAGGGAAACATGAACACTGAAGCTTTCTTT

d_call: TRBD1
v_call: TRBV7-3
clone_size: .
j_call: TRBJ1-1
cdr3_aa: CASSFDPGTDTEAFF
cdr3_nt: TGTGCCAGCAGCTTCGACCCCGGGACAGACACTGAAGCTTTCTTT

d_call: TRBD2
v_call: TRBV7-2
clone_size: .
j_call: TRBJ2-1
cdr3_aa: CASSQPGTSGLSSYNEQFF
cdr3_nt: TGTGCCAGCAGCCAGCCAGGGACTAGCGGCCTAAGCTCCTACAATGAGCAGTTCTTC

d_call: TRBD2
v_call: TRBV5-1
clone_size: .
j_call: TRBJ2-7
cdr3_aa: CASSRNFLAGDSYEQYF
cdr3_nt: TGCGCCAGCAGCCGAAATTTTCTAGCGGGAGACTCCTACGAGCAGTACTTC

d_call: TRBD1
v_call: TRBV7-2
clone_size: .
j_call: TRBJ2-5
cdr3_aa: CASSKTTGGKETQYF
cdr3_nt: TGTGCCAGCAGCAAGACGACAGGGGGGAAGGAGACCCAGTACTTC

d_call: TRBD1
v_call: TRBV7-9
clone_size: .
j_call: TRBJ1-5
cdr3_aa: CASRRQGGPQHF
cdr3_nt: TGTGCCAGCAGACGACAGGGGGGGCCCCAGCATTTT

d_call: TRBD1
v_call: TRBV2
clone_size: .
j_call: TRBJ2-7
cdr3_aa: CASSWTGNLYEQYF
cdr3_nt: TGTGCCAGCAGTTGGACAGGGAACCTCTACGAGCAGTACTTC

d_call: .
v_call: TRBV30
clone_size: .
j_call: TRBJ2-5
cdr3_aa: CAWSPPHGETQYF
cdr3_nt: TGTGCCTGGAGTCCTCCCCATGGGGAGACCCAGTACTTC

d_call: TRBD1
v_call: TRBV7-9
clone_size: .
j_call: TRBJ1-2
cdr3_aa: CASSTRQGSSGYTF
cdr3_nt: TGTGCCAGCAGCACCCGACAGGGGTCTAGTGGCTACACCTTC

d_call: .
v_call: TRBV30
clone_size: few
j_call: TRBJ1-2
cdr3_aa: CAWSRDGYGYTF
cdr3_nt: TGTGCCTGGAGTCGGGACGGCTATGGCTACACCTTC

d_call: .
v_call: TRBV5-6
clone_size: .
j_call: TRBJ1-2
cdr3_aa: CASSLDRDYGYTF
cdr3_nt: TGTGCCAGCAGCTTGGACAGGGACTATGGCTACACCTTC

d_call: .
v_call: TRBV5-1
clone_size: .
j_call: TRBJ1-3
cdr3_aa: CASSSNQGGGNTIYF
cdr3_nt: TGCGCCAGCAGCTCCAACCAGGGAGGTGGAAACACCATATATTTT

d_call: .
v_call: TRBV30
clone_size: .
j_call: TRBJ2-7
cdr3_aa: CAWSGGPSYEQYF
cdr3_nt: TGTGCCTGGAGTGGAGGGCCCTCCTACGAGCAGTACTTC

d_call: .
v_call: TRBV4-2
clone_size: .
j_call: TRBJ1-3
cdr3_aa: CASSPQDGSGNTIYF
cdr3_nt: TGTGCCAGCAGCCCCCAGGACGGTTCTGGAAACACCATATATTTT

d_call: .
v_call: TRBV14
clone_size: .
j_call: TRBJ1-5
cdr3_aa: CASSPQGWDQPQHF
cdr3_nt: TGTGCCAGCAGCCCACAGGGTTGGGATCAGCCCCAGCATTTT

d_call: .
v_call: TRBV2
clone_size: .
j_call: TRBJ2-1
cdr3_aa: CASSFGGRKGNEQFF
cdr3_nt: TGTGCCAGCAGCTTTGGAGGGAGAAAAGGCAATGAGCAGTTCTTC

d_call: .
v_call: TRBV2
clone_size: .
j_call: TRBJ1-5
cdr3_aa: CASSDSGKQHF
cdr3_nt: TGTGCCAGCAGTGACAGTGGGAAGCAGCATTTT

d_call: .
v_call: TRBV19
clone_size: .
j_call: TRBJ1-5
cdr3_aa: CASSGVINQPQHF
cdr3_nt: TGTGCCAGTAGTGGCGTCATCAATCAGCCCCAGCATTTT

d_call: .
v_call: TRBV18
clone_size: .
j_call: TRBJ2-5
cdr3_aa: CASSPRGGVEETQYF
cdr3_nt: TGTGCCAGCTCACCACGCGGAGGGGTTGAAGAGACCCAGTACTTC

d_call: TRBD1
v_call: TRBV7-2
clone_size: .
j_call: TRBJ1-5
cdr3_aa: CASSLRGHSNQPQHF
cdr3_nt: TGTGCCAGCAGCTTAAGGGGGCATAGCAATCAGCCCCAGCATTTT

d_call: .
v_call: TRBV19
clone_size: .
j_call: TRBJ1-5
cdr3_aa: CASSIDRDQPQHF
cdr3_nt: TGTGCCAGTAGTATCGACCGGGATCAGCCCCAGCATTTT

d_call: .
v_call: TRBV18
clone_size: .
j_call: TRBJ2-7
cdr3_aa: CASSPTEIYEQYF
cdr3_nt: TGTGCCAGCTCACCGACAGAGATCTACGAGCAGTACTTC

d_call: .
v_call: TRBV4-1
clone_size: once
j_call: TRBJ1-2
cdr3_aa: CASSQDGTTNYGYTF
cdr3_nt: TGCGCCAGCAGCCAAGATGGGACAACCAACTATGGCTACACCTTC

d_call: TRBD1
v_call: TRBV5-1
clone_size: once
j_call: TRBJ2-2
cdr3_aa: CASSPIPAGTGFVRELFF
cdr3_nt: TGCGCCAGCAGCCCGATTCCAGCCGGGACAGGGTTTGTCCGGGAGCTGTTTTTT

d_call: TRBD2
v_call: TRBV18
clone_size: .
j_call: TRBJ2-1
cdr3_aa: CASSTVGGLTNEQFF
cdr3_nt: TGTGCCAGCTCAACCGTCGGGGGACTAACGAATGAGCAGTTCTTC

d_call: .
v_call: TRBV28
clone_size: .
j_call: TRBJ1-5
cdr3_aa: CASSLGGGNQPQHF
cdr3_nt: TGTGCCAGCAGTTTAGGAGGGGGCAATCAGCCCCAGCATTTT

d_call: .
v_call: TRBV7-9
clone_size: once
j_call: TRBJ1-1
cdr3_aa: CASSLRGGSEAFF
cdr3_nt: TGTGCCAGCAGCTTAAGGGGAGGGTCTGAAGCTTTCTTT

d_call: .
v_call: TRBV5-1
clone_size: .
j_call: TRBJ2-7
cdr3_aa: CASSLAAGTNSYEQYF
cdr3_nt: TGCGCCAGCAGCTTGGCCGCCGGGACGAACTCCTACGAGCAGTACTTC

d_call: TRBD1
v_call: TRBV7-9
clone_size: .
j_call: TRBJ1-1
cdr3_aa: CASSPGPPGGADEAFF
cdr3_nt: TGTGCCAGCAGCCCGGGGCCCCCAGGGGGCGCGGATGAAGCTTTCTTT

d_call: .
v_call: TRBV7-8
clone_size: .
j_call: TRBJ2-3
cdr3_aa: CASSALKDTQYF
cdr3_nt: TGTGCCAGCAGCGCCCTTAAAGATACGCAGTATTTT

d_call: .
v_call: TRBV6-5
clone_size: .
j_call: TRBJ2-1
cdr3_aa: CASSSGTIYNEQFF
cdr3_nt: TGTGCCAGCAGTTCCGGGACCATCTACAATGAGCAGTTCTTC

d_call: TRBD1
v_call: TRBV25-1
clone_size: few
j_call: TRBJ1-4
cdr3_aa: CASSEPGTGVDEKLFF
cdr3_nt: TGTGCCAGCAGTGAGCCCGGGACAGGGGTTGATGAAAAACTGTTTTTT

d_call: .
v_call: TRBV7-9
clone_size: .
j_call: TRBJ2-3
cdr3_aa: CASSLETGASTDTQYF
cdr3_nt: TGTGCCAGCAGCTTAGAGACAGGAGCTAGCACAGATACGCAGTATTTT

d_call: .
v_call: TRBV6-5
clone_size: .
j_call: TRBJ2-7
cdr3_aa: CASRSGGVPSYEQYF
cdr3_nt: TGTGCCAGCAGAAGCGGAGGGGTCCCATCCTACGAGCAGTACTTC

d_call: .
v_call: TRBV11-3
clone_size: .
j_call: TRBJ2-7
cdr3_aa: CASSPRRGSEQYF
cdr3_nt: TGTGCCAGCAGCCCGCGAAGAGGGAGCGAGCAGTACTTC

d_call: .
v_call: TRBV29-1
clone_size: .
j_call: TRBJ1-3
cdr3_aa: CSVVTIMSNTIYF
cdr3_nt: TGCAGCGTTGTGACTATTATGTCGAACACCATATATTTT

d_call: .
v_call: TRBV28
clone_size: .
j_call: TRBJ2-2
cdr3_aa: CASSLRTGELFF
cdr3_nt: TGTGCCAGCAGTTTGAGGACCGGGGAGCTATTTTTT

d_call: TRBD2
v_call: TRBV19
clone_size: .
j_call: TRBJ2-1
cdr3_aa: CASSIILGLGGYEQFF
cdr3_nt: TGTGCCAGTAGTATTATCCTGGGACTAGGGGGGTATGAGCAGTTCTTC

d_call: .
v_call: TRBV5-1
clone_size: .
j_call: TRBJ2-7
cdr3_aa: CASSLESGREQYF
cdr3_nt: TGCGCCAGCAGCTTGGAGTCCGGTAGAGAGCAGTACTTC

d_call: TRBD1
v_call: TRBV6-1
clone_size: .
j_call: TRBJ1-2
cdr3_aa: CASSAIRQGAAYGYTF
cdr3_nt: TGTGCCAGCAGTGCCATACGCCAGGGGGCGGCCTATGGCTACACCTTC

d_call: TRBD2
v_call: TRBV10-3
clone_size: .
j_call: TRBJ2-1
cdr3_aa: CAISAGTSGHNEQFF
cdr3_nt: TGTGCCATCAGTGCAGGGACTAGCGGACACAATGAGCAGTTCTTC

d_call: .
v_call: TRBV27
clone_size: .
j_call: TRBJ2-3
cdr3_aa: CASSRQGTDTQYF
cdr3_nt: TGTGCCAGCTCCCGGCAGGGGACAGATACGCAGTATTTT

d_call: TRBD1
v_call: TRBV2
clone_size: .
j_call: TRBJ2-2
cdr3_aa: CASRGTGAGTGELFF
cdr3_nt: TGTGCCAGCAGAGGGACAGGGGCGGGTACCGGGGAGCTGTTTTTT

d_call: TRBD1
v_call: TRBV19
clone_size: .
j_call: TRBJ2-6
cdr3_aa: CASSRQGFASGANVLTF
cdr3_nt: TGTGCCAGTAGTAGACAGGGGTTTGCCTCTGGGGCCAACGTCCTGACTTTC

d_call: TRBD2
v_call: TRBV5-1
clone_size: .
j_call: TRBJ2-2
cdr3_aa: CASKSSGRNGELFF
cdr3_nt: TGCGCCAGCAAGTCCAGCGGGAGAAACGGGGAGCTGTTTTTT

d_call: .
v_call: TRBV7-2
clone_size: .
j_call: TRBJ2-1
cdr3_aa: CASSYSSSEQFF
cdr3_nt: TGTGCCAGCAGCTACTCAAGTAGTGAGCAGTTCTTC

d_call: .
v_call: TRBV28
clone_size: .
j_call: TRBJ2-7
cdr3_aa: CASSRPYEQYF
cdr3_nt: TGTGCCAGCAGCCGGCCCTACGAGCAGTACTTC

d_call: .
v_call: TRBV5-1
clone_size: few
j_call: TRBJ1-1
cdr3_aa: CASSLEGAAYAEAFF
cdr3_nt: TGCGCCAGCAGCTTGGAAGGAGCGGCGTACGCTGAAGCTTTCTTT

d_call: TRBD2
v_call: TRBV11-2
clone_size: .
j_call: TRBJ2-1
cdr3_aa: CASSLIAGAYNEQFF
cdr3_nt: TGTGCCAGCAGCCTGATAGCGGGAGCCTACAATGAGCAGTTCTTC

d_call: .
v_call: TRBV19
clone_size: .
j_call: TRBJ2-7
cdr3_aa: CASSPRWGSYEQYF
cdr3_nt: TGTGCCAGTAGTCCTCGGTGGGGGTCCTACGAGCAGTACTTC

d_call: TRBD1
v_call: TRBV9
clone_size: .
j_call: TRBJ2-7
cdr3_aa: CASSVGQGTYEQYF
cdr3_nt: TGTGCCAGCAGCGTCGGACAGGGAACCTACGAGCAGTACTTC

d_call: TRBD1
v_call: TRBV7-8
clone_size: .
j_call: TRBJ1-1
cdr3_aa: CASSLGTGLGDTEAFF
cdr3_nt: TGTGCCAGCAGCTTAGGGACAGGGCTAGGGGACACTGAAGCTTTCTTT

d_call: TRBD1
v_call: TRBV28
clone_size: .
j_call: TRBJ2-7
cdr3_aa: CASSLNTGGSYEQYF
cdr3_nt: TGTGCCAGCAGTTTAAACACAGGGGGCTCCTACGAGCAGTACTTC

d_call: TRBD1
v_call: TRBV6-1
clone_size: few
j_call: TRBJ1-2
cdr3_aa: CASSPGQARGYTF
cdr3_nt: TGTGCCAGCAGTCCCGGACAGGCTAGGGGCTACACCTTC

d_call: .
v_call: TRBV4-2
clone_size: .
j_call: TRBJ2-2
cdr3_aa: CASSQDPGSPGELFF
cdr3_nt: TGTGCCAGCAGCCAAGATCCTGGCTCTCCCGGGGAGCTGTTTTTT

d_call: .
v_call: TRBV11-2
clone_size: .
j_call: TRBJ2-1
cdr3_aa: CASSLDRVVSPNNEQFF
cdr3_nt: TGTGCCAGCAGCTTAGATAGGGTAGTCAGTCCCAACAATGAGCAGTTCTTC

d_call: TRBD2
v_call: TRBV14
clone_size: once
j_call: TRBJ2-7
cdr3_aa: CASSLPGSGRAYEQYF
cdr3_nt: TGTGCCAGCAGCCTCCCGGGCAGCGGGAGGGCCTACGAGCAGTACTTC

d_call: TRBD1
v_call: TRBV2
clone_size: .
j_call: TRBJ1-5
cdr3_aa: CASSENRGWSNQPQHF
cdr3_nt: TGTGCCAGCAGTGAAAACAGGGGTTGGAGCAATCAGCCCCAGCATTTT